This TCR beta chain was recovered during a study of blood T cells in healthy people across ages. This clonotype was observed a handful of times. The antigen remains undetermined. A second PCR of 7 to 11 cycles used a sample-barcoded 5' primer and a J-beta primer mix. TCRdb independently ran MiXCR on the 5' RACE reads; one entry per CDR3 protein. The data show about 1.8 million distinct CDR3 sequences, roughly 52% seen once. Germline values: CDR1 MNHEY, CDR2 SMNVEV (reference sequence). V was shortened by 3 bases and J by 4 bases, with 13 bases between the two germline ends. CDR3 length: 16 amino acids. General observations from the study: The authors considered diversity estimates from one million T cells to be underestimates.

There were healthy Caucasian individuals from Russia, aged roughly 6 to 95, serving as donors. The draw of peripheral blood yielded 8.5 to 10 milliliters from each donor. The receptor comes from a woman in her thirties or forties in good health. The genes are TRBV27 and TRBJ2-6; a weak D match, TRBD1 (5 bases). Sequences were obtained from blood. CDR3 amino acids: CASSFIRGTGANVLTF. In DNA form, the CDR3 reads TGTGCCAGCAGTTTTATTAGGGGTACCGGGGCCAACGTCCTGACTTTC.